The TCR beta chain under discussion was sequenced for a study of shared clonotypes between healthy human individuals. This table comes from immunoSEQ multiplex PCR, and its TCRdb copy is limited to in-frame clones, with some not included. The table records some 1 million clones, roughly 80% of them present only once. The sample consisted of memory CD4+ T cells sorted from blood. Subset meaning: CD45RA-negative fraction. The sequence came from a young man in good health.

CDR3 amino acids: CASATGQLQNEQFF. In nucleotides, the CDR3 is TGTGCCAGCGCAACGGGACAGCTTCAAAATGAGCAGTTCTTC. The chain carries TRBV28 and TRBJ2-1; 7 bases are a match to TRBD1. The CDR3 extends over 14 amino acids. V was clipped by 8 bases and J by 7 bases; unmatched bases: 11. The germline V gene has CDR1 MDHEN and CDR2 SYDVKM. Combining the CDR3 with reference TRBV28 and TRBJ2-1 gives the whole variable domain DVKVTQSSRYLVKRTGEKVFLECVQDMDHENMFWYRQDPGLGLRLIYFSYDVKMKEKGDIPEGYSVSREKKERFSLILESASTNQTSMYLCASATGQLQNEQFFGPGTRLTVL.